This note documents a single T cell receptor (beta chain) sequence. Some clones are missing from TCRdb's copy, which holds only in-frame ones; the method was immunoSEQ multiplex PCR. Here the sample spans roughly 660,000 clones, 90% being singletons. The entry originates in a study of shared clonotypes between healthy human individuals. The sequence came from a man aged 18 to 30 in good health. Some clones in this sample may be carry-over from other donors' samples. Sequencing was done on a sample of memory CD8+ T cells from PBMCs. Specified subset: CD45RO+ cells pooled with CCR7-negative TemRA cells.

The CDR3 loop reads CASSLSQVSGNTIYF. The CDR3 region has the DNA TGTGCCAGCAGTTTATCTCAGGTCTCTGGAAACACCATATATTTT. This sequence joins TRBV28 and TRBJ1-3; unclear D gene. The germline CDR1 and CDR2 sequences are MDHEN and SYDVKM. V was cut by 1 base and J by 0 bases, with 7 bases left in between. This CDR3 has 15 residues.